These 4 T cell receptor beta chains share one sample of origin, sequenced in a study of OX40 agonist ivuxolimab in advanced cancers. The method was immunoSEQ multiplex PCR; TCRdb's version includes in-frame clones alone and lacks a portion of them. The table shows 77,000 or so clones, with around 94% occurring only once. The specimen was CD4+ or CD8+ T cells sorted from blood, collected in a trial of the OX40 agonist ivuxolimab. Every receptor here comes from an adult with an advanced solid tumor such as melanoma, head and neck, liver or kidney cancer.

The chain has TRBV10-1 and TRBJ2-2, with 7 bases matching TRBD2. J gave up 6 bases and V 8 bases, and 9 bases lay outside the gene matches. The CDR3 loop spans 14 amino acids. CDR1 is WNHNN, CDR2 SYGVQD, per germline (reference sequence). The CDR3 sequence is CASGREGRAGELFF. The CDR3 DNA reads as TGCGCCAGCGGGAGGGAGGGCCGCGCCGGGGAGCTGTTTTTT.

The CDR3 region has the DNA TGTGCCAGTAGTATAGATTGGGTTACCGGGGAGCTGTTTTTT. Translating gives CASSIDWVTGELFF. The chain has TRBV19 and TRBJ2-2; D is undetermined. The germline V gene encodes CDR1 LNHDA and CDR2 SQIVND (reference sequence). The V gene lost 0 bases and the J gene lost 5 bases, with 7 bases spanning the gap. This CDR3 spans 14 amino acids. The entire variable domain, with the rest obtained from reference TRBV19 and TRBJ2-2, is as follows: DGGITQSPKYLFRKEGQNVTLSCEQNLNHDAMYWYRQDPGQGLRLIYYSQIVNDFQKGDIAEGYSVSREKKESFPLTVTSAQKNPTAFYLCASSIDWVTGELFFGEGSRLTVL.

This chain joins TRBV6-1 and TRBJ1-1; TRBD1 matches 10 bases. V lost 4 bases, J lost 1 base, and 12 bases stayed unmatched. CDR3 length: 18 residues. CDR1 is MNHNS, CDR2 SASEGT, per germline. The CDR3 sequence: CASSVPDRGRIGNTEAFF. CDR3 nucleotides: TGTGCCAGCAGTGTTCCCGACAGGGGGCGGATAGGGAACACTGAAGCTTTCTTT.

The table lists this clone with a count of one. This rearrangement joins TRBV7-8 to TRBJ1-1, with D possibly TRBD1 on 5 matching bases. The CDR3 consists of 14 residues. Germline CDR1 reads SGHVS; CDR2 reads FQNEAQ. V was clipped by 1 base and J by 1 base, with 7 bases between them. CDR3 nucleotides: TGTGCCAGCAGCTTAGTTGGGGGGAACACTGAAGCTTTCTTT. Translated: CASSLVGGNTEAFF.